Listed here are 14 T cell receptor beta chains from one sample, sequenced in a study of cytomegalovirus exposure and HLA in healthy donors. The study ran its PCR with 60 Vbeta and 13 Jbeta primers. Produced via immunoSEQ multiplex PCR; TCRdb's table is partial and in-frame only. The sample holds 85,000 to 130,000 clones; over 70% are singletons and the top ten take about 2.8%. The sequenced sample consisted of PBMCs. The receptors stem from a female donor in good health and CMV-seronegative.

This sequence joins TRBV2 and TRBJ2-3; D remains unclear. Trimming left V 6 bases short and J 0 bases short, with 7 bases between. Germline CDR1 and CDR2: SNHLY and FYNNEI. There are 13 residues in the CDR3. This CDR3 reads CASSRFSTDTQYF. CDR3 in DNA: TGTGCCAGCAGCCGGTTCAGCACAGATACGCAGTATTTT.

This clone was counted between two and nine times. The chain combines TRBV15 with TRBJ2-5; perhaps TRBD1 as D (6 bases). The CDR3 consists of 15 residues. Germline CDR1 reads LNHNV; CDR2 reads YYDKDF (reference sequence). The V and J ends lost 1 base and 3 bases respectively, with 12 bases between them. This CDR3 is CATSRADRSEETQYF. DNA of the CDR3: TGTGCCACCAGCAGAGCCGACAGGTCGGAAGAGACCCAGTACTTC.

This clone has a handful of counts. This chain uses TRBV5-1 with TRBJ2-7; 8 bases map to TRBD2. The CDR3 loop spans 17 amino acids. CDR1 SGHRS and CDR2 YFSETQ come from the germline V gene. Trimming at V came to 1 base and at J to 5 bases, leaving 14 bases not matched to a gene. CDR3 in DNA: TGCGCCAGCAGCTTGAGCGGGAGTCCAGCAGGGCTGCACGAGCAGTACTTC. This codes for CASSLSGSPAGLHEQYF.

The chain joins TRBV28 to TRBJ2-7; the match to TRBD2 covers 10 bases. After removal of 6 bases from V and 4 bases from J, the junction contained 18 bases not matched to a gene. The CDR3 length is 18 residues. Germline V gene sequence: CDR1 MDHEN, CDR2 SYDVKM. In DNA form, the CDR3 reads TGTGCCAGCAGCCCCCGGGCTCCGGCTAGCGGGAGAACGTACGAGCAGTACTTC. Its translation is CASSPRAPASGRTYEQYF. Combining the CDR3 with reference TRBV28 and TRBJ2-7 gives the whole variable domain DVKVTQSSRYLVKRTGEKVFLECVQDMDHENMFWYRQDPGLGLRLIYFSYDVKMKEKGDIPEGYSVSREKKERFSLILESASTNQTSMYLCASSPRAPASGRTYEQYFGPGTRLTVT.

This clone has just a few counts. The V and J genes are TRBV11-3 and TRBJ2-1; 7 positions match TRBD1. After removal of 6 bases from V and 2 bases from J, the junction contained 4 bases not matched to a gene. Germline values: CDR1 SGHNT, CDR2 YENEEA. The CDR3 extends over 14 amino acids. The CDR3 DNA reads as TGTGCCAGCAGGCGCCAGGGGGCCTACAATGAGCAGTTCTTC. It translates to CASRRQGAYNEQFF. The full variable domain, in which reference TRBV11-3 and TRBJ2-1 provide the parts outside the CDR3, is EAGVVQSPRYKIIEKKQPVAFWCNPISGHNTLYWYLQNLGQGPELLIRYENEEAVDDSQLPKDRFSAERLKGVDSTLKIQPAELGDSAVYLCASRRQGAYNEQFFGPGTRLTVL.

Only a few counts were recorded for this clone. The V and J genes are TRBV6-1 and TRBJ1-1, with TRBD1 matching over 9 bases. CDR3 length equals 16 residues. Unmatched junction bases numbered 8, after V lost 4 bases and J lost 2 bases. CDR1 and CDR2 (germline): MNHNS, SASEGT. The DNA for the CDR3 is TGTGCCAGCAGTGTTCTACCGGGACAGGGTAACACTGAAGCTTTCTTT. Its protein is CASSVLPGQGNTEAFF.

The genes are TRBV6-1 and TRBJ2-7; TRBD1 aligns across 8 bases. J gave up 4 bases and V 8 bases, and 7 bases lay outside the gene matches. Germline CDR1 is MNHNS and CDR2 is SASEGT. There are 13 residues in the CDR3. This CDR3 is CASRQGNRYEQYF. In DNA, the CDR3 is TGTGCCAGCCGACAGGGGAATAGGTACGAGCAGTACTTC.

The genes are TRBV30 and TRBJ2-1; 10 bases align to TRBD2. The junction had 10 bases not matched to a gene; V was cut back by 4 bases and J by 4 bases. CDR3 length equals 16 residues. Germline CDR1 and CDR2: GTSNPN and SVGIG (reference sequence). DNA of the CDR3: TGTGCCTGGAACGCCCGGACTAGCGGACTTTACAATGAGCAGTTCTTC. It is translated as CAWNARTSGLYNEQFF.

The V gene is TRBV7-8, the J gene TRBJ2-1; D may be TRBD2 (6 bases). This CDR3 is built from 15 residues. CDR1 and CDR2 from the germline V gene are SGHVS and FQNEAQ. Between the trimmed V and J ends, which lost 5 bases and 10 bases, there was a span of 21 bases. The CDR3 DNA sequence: TGTGCCAGCAGCCCGACGAGACTAGTCGTATTGGAGCAGTTCTTC. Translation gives CASSPTRLVVLEQFF.

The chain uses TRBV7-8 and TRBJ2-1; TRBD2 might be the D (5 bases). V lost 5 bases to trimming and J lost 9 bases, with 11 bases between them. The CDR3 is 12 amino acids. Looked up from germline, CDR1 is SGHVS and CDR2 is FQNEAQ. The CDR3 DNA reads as TGTGCCAGCAGCCCTGTTGGGAGTGAGCAGTTCTTC. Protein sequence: CASSPVGSEQFF.

The CDR3 bases are TGCGCCAGCAGCCAAGAGAACCTACCTCTGAGTGAGCAGTACTTC. It is translated as CASSQENLPLSEQYF. The chain recombines TRBV4-1 with TRBJ2-7; no definite D call. Germline CDR1 MGHRA, CDR2 YSYEKL. Trimming removed 0 bases at V and 7 bases at J, with 16 bases between. The CDR3 contains 15 residues.

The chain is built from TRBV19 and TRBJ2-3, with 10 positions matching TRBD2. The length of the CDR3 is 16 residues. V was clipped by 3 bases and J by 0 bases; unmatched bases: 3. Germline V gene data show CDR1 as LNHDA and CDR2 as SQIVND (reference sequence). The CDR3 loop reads CASSMRTSGSTDTQYF. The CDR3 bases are TGTGCCAGTAGTATGAGGACTAGCGGCAGCACAGATACGCAGTATTTT.

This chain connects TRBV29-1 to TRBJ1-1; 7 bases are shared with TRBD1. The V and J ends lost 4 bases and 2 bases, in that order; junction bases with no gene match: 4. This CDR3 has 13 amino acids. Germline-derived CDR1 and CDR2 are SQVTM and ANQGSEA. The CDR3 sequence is CSVAEGANTEAFF. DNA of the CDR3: TGCAGCGTTGCGGAGGGGGCTAACACTGAAGCTTTCTTT.

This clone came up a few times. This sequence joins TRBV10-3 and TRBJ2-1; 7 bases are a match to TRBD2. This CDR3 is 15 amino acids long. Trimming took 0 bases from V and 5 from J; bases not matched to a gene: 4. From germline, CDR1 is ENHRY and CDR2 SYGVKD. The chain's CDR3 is CAISESRSGNNEQFF. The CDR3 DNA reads TGTGCCATCAGTGAGTCGAGGAGCGGGAACAATGAGCAGTTCTTC.